This T cell receptor beta chain was documented in a study of long-term antiretroviral therapy in people with HIV. The study, taken as a whole, reports: Relative to transplant donor controls, diversity remained lower despite increasing after ART.

The CDR3 consists of 14 residues. The V segment lost 5 bases and the J segment 2 bases; nucleotides outside the gene matches: 6. CDR1 is MNHNY, CDR2 SVGAGI, per germline (reference sequence). Researchers ran immunoSEQ v3.0 at survey level. Only in-frame clones appear in the TCRdb table, and some are missing; sequencing was by immunoSEQ multiplex PCR. Here the sample spans roughly 16,000 clones, roughly 88% being singletons. Regarding this clone: Its cognate antigen is unknown.

The sequence was obtained from a woman in her thirties with HIV. The sample here was unsorted PBMCs, taken approximately 2.3 years before starting antiretroviral therapy. The chain carries TRBV6-6 and TRBJ2-7, with 7 bases that match TRBD1. DNA of the CDR3: TGTGCCAGCAGTCCAAGGGACAGCCCCTACGAGCAGTACTTC. Its translation is CASSPRDSPYEQYF.